Listed here is a single T cell receptor beta chain. Its target is not known. The data were obtained in a study of PD-1 blockade in classical Hodgkin lymphoma. Points from the study as a whole: Before treatment, complete responders showed about the same diversity as newly diagnosed patients. CD4+ TCR diversity rose significantly by C4D1, and CD8+ TCR diversity did not. Reports described newly diagnosed patients as having lower baseline TCR diversity than healthy donors.

The table came from immunoSEQ multiplex PCR; TCRdb's copy has only in-frame clones and leaves some out. The data hold around 25,000 clones, with 60% to 80% observed a single time. The CDR3 spans 14 residues. Germline values: CDR1 SGHAT, CDR2 FQDESV (reference sequence). With 3 bases removed from V and 6 bases from J, the gap between germline ends came to 12 bases. Documented time point: cycle 4 day 1 (C4D1), after more than 5 weeks of nivolumab. Each and every patient relapsed after autologous stem cell transplantation, and patients got differing brentuximab vedotin exposure. Patients reached a best response of complete response, partial response or progressive disease.

This chain connects TRBV11-1 to TRBJ2-1; D possibly corresponds to TRBD1 (5 bases). The origin of this receptor is a human donor with classical Hodgkin lymphoma. The sample in question was peripheral blood mononuclear cells (PBMCs), obtained before the fourth cycle of nivolumab. The CDR3 spells CASSFEQVSNEQFF. In nucleotides, the CDR3 is TGTGCCAGCAGCTTTGAACAGGTTTCCAATGAGCAGTTCTTC.